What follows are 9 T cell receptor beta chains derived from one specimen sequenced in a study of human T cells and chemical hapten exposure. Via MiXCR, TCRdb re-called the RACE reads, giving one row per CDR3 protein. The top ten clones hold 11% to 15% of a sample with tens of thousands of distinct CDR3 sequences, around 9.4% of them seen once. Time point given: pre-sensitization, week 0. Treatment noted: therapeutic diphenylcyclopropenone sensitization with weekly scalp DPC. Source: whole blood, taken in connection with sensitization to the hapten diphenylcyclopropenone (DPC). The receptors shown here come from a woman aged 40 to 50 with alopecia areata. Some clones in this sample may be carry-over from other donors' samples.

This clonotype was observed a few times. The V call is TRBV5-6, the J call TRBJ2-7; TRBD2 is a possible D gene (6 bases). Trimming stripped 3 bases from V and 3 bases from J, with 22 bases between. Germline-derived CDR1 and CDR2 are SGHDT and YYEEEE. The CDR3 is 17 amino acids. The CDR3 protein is CASSWGDLRDSFYEQYF. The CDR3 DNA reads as TGTGCCAGCAGCTGGGGGGACTTGCGGGATAGTTTCTACGAGCAGTACTTC.

This CDR3 is CASSPGPGHEQYF. In DNA, the CDR3 is TGTGCCAGCAGCCCCGGACCGGGACACGAGCAGTACTTC. The V call is TRBV3-1, the J call TRBJ2-7, with D perhaps given as TRBD1 or TRBD2 (5 bases each). CDR1 is LGHDT and CDR2 is YNNKEL in the germline V gene (reference sequence). V was cut by 4 bases and J by 5 bases, with 12 bases left in between. CDR3 length: 13 residues.

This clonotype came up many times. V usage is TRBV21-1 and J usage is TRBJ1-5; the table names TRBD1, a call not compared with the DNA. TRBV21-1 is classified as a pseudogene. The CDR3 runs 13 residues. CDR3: CARAKIRRQPQHF. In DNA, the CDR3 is TGTGCCCGAGCGAAGATTCGGCGCCAGCCCCAGCATTTT.

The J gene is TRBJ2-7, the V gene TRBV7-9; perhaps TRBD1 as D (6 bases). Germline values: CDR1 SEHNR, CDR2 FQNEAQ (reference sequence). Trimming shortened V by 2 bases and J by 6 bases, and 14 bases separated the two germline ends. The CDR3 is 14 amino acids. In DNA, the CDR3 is TGTGCCAGCAGCTTATCAACAGGGTTCCCCGAGCAGTACTTC. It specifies CASSLSTGFPEQYF.

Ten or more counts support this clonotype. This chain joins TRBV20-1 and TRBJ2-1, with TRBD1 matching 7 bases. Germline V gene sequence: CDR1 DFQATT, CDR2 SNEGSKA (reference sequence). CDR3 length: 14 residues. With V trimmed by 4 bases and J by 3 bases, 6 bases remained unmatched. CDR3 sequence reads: CSAKAGGLYNEQFF. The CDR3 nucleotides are TGCAGTGCTAAGGCAGGGGGTCTCTACAATGAGCAGTTCTTC.

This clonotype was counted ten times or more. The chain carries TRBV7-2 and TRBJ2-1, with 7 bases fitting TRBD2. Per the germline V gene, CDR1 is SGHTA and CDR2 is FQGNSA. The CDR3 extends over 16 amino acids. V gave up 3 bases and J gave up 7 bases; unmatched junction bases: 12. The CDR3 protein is CASSLVPASGPNEQFF. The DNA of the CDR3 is TGTGCCAGCAGCTTGGTCCCGGCTAGCGGACCGAATGAGCAGTTCTTC. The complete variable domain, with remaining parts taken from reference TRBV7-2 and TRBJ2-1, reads GAGVSQSPSNKVTEKGKDVELRCDPISGHTALYWYRQSLGQGLEFLIYFQGNSAPDKSGLPSDRFSAERTGGSVSTLTIQRTQQEDSAVYLCASSLVPASGPNEQFFGPGTRLTVL.

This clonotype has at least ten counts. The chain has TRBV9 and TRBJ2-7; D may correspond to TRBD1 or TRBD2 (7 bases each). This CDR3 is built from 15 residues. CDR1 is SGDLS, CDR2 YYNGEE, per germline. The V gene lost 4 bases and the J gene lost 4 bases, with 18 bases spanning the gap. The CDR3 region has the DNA TGTGCCAGCAGCTCTGGGAGGGGGCTTGGTTACGAGCAGTACTTC. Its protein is CASSSGRGLGYEQYF. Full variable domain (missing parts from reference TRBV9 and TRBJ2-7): DSGVTQTPKHLITATGQRVTLRCSPRSGDLSVYWYQQSLDQGLQFLIQYYNGEERAKGNILERFSAQQFPDLHSELNLSSLELGDSALYFCASSSGRGLGYEQYFGPGTRLTVT.

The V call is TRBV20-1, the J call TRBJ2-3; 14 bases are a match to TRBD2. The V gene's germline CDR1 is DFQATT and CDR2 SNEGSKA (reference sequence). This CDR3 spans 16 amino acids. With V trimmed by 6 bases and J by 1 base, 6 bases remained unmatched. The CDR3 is CSAVTSGGAGTDTQYF. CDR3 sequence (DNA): TGCAGTGCCGTGACTAGCGGGGGGGCTGGCACAGATACGCAGTATTTT.

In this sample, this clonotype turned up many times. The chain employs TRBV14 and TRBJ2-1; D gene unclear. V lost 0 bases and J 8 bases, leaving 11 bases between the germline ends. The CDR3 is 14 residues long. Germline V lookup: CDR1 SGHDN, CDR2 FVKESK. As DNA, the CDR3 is TGTGCCAGCAGCCAAGATCTAAGATTCGATGAGCAGTTCTTC. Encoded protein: CASSQDLRFDEQFF.